This T cell receptor beta chain stems from a study of response to subunit inactivated influenza vaccine. Notes on the study in general: The authors offered the suggestion that each seasonal influenza vaccination recruits few new T cells.

The table lists this clonotype with a few counts. Its matching antigen is unknown. CDR1 and CDR2 (germline): SQVTM, ANQGSEA. This CDR3 region has 13 residues. Trimming stripped 3 bases from V and 8 bases from J, with 14 bases between. TCRdb processed the RT-PCR reads anew with MiXCR; each CDR3 protein has one entry. The table records a few hundred thousand distinct CDR3 sequences, about 20% of them present only once. The chain is built from TRBV29-1 and TRBJ2-1; D might be TRBD2 (5 bases). The sample was PBMCs from blood, taken less than 22 months after vaccination. This clonotype was obtained from a man in his fifties or sixties who received an inactivated influenza vaccine. CDR3 region: CSVEFRGRYEQFF. CDR3 nucleotide sequence: TGCAGCGTTGAGTTCCGGGGTCGTTATGAGCAGTTCTTC.